This TCR beta chain was sequenced in a study of breast tumors, draining lymph nodes, adjacent tissues. TCRdb reanalysed the multiplex PCR reads using MiXCR and keeps one entry per CDR3 protein. The data show about 170,000 distinct CDR3 sequences, with 33% seen just once and 3.8% held by the top ten. In its sample, this clonotype was seen a few times. Axillary draining lymph nodes of breast cancer patients supplied the node samples. This CDR3 region has 12 residues. The V gene lost 7 bases and the J gene lost 0 bases, with 7 bases spanning the gap. CDR1 SGHRS and CDR2 YFSETQ come from the germline V gene.

The sequence derives from a female donor with breast cancer. Some clones in this sample may be carry-over from other donors' samples. The rearrangement uses TRBV5-1 and TRBJ1-1, with D hard to call. The sequencing sample was made of axillary lymph node tissue. CDR3 DNA: TGCGCCAGCGGCCGGATGAACACTGAAGCTTTCTTT. Translating gives CASGRMNTEAFF.